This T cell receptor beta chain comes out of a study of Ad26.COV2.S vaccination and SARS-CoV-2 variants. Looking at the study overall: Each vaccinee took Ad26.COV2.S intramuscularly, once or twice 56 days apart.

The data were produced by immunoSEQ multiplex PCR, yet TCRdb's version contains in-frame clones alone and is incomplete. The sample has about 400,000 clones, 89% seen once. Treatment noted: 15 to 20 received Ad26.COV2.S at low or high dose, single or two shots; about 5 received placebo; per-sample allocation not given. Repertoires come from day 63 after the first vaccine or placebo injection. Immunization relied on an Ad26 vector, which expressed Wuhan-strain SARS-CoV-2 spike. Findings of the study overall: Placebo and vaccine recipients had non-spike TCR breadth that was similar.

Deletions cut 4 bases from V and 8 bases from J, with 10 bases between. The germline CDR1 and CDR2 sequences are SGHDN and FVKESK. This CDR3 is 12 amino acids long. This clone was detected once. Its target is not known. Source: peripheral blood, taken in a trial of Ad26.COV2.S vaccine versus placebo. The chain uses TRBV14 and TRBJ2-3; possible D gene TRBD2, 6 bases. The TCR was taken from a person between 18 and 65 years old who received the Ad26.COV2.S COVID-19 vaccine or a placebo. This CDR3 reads CASSPLSGTQYF. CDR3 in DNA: TGTGCCAGCAGCCCCCTTAGCGGTACGCAGTATTTT.